The T cell receptor beta chain described here comes from a study of T-cell memory formation after mild COVID-19. Looking at the study overall: Largely donor-specific TCR clusters were found.

Study results and limitations: The study found contracting CD4+ clones mainly in CM and EM and contracting CD8+ clones in EMRA. Clones that shrank (day 15 to 85) were balanced CD4/CD8, whereas later expanders leaned CD4+.

A 5'RACE reaction primed in the constant segment made cDNA libraries of TCR alpha and TCR beta, and these carried sample barcodes and UMIs. TCRdb reprocessed the 5' RACE reads via MiXCR and lists one record per CDR3 protein. Found here are roughly 130,000 distinct CDR3 sequences, 5% to 6.5% of them singletons; the top ten hold 2% to 2.5%. This clonotype was detected many times. Its target is unknown. CDR1 SEHNR and CDR2 FQNEAQ come from the germline V gene (reference sequence). The V and J ends lost 5 bases and 4 bases respectively, with 17 bases between them. This CDR3 has 15 amino acids. Sequenced input: PBMCs or a T cell subset sorted from them (not recorded which). The chain recombines TRBV7-9 with TRBJ1-1; D is perhaps TRBD1 (6 bases). The TCR comes from an adult woman who had mild COVID-19 (a few samples of this study predate the infection). Cell type and time point are not known. The CDR3 reads CASSAREAGATEAFF. The CDR3, as DNA: TGTGCCAGCAGCGCCCGCGAAGCAGGGGCCACTGAAGCTTTCTTT.